This TCR beta chain was captured by sequencing in a study of blood T cell repertoires in COVID-19. Study summary: COVID-19 samples from acute and convalescent phases originated in the United States, Italy and Spain.

Using immunoSEQ multiplex PCR, the repertoire was profiled, and TCRdb retains in-frame clones only, with some absent. The sample includes approximately 210,000 clones, 85% to 90% of them seen just once. The sample was peripheral blood. This TCR came from a human donor in a cohort sampled during active COVID-19.

For the CDR3, the DNA is TGTGCCAGTAGTACCACAGGGGGCAAGCATACTGAAGCTTTCTTT. Protein sequence: CASSTTGGKHTEAFF. The V gene is TRBV19, the J gene TRBJ1-1, with 9 bases fitting TRBD1. After removal of 4 bases from V and 5 bases from J, the junction contained 8 bases not matched to a gene. Germline V lookup: CDR1 LNHDA, CDR2 SQIVND (reference sequence). The CDR3 totals 15 residues.